One sample yielded the 18 T cell receptor beta chains listed below, sequenced in a study of blood T cell repertoires in COVID-19. Libraries were prepared by immunoSEQ multiplex PCR; TCRdb keeps only in-frame clonotypes and omits some of them. This table has 250,000 to 300,000 clones, 70% to 90% appearing once. Sequenced material: PBMCs or T cells enriched from blood (not recorded which). All receptors come from a young man who had recovered from COVID-19.

The chain recombines TRBV27 with TRBJ2-4; no clear D. Trimming removed 5 bases at V and 0 bases at J, with 14 bases between. This CDR3 comprises 16 residues. The germline gives CDR1 MNHEY, CDR2 SMNVEV (reference sequence). As DNA, the CDR3 is TGTGCCAGCAGTCCGAGAGGAAGGCTAGCCAAAAACATTCAGTACTTC. Amino acids: CASSPRGRLAKNIQYF.

The chain recombines TRBV27 with TRBJ2-5; 7 nucleotides line up with TRBD2. The CDR3 extends over 14 amino acids. From germline, CDR1 is MNHEY and CDR2 SMNVEV (reference sequence). V lost 2 bases to trimming and J lost 2 bases; unmatched junction nucleotides: 2. The CDR3 protein is CASSLLSGQETQYF. In DNA, the CDR3 is TGTGCCAGCAGTTTACTTAGCGGGCAAGAGACCCAGTACTTC.

Concerning this clone: The same CDR3 also results from other DNA sequences found in this sample. The chain joins TRBV11-2 to TRBJ1-2, with 7 positions matching TRBD1. Trimming cost V 4 bases and J 5 bases; bases outside gene matches: 4. Germline V CDR1 and CDR2: SGHAT, FQNNGV. The CDR3 loop spans 13 amino acids. The CDR3 here is CASSSTGPYGYTF. The DNA of the CDR3 is TGTGCCAGCAGCTCGACAGGGCCTTATGGCTACACCTTC.

The chain uses TRBV27 and TRBJ2-5, with TRBD2 identical over 10 bases. The CDR3 extends over 16 amino acids. CDR1 MNHEY and CDR2 SMNVEV come from the germline V gene (reference sequence). The V and J ends lost 3 bases and 2 bases, in that order; junction bases with no gene match: 6. CDR3 in amino acids: CASSFTGLALQETQYF. In nucleotides, the CDR3 is TGTGCCAGCAGTTTTACGGGACTAGCGTTGCAAGAGACCCAGTACTTC.

J is TRBJ2-7 and V is TRBV27, with D tentatively TRBD2 (5 bases). CDR1 and CDR2 (germline): MNHEY, SMNVEV (reference sequence). V dropped 6 bases and J dropped 3 bases, with 15 bases sitting between them. This CDR3 region has 14 residues. This chain's CDR3 is CASSTRGHLYEQYF. The CDR3 bases are TGTGCCAGCAGCACCAGAGGGCATCTCTACGAGCAGTACTTC.

The chain carries TRBV2 and TRBJ2-7; possibly TRBD1 for D (5 bases). This CDR3 comprises 13 residues. V was cut by 8 bases and J by 3 bases, with 14 bases left in between. The germline gives CDR1 SNHLY, CDR2 FYNNEI. CDR3 nucleotides: TGTGCCAGCTTGGCGACAGAAAGCTACGAGCAGTACTTC. Translation gives CASLATESYEQYF.

This clone occurred a few times. The chain uses TRBV12-5 and TRBJ1-5, with a possible D match to TRBD1 (6 bases). This CDR3 is 13 amino acids long. Trimming left V 5 bases short and J 7 bases short, with 12 bases between. Germline CDR1 and CDR2: LGHNT and FRNRAP. As DNA, the CDR3 is TGTGCTAGTGGTCTGGAACAGGGACAGCCCCAGCATTTT. It yields the protein CASGLEQGQPQHF.

The CDR3 region has the DNA TGTGCCAGCAGCCAAGAGTCTAGCGGGAGCCCGGCCTACAATGAGCAGTTCTTC. Protein product: CASSQESSGSPAYNEQFF. The gene calls are TRBV4-2 and TRBJ2-1; 10 bases align to TRBD2. Germline assignment: CDR1 LGHNA and CDR2 YNFKEQ. This CDR3 is 18 amino acids long. Germline trimming cut 0 bases from V and 2 bases from J; bases unmatched to any gene: 7.

The chain links TRBV19 to TRBJ1-1; perhaps TRBD1 as D (6 bases). The V end lost 11 bases, the J end lost 1 base, and 14 bases lay between the germline ends. The CDR3 contains 13 residues. Germline V gene data show CDR1 as LNHDA and CDR2 as SQIVND (reference sequence). For the CDR3, the DNA is TGTGCCGGGCGGGCAGGGGCGAACACTGAAGCTTTCTTT. Protein product: CAGRAGANTEAFF.

This chain joins TRBV5-6 and TRBJ1-1; D perhaps matches TRBD1 (5 bases). Germline CDR1 reads SGHDT; CDR2 reads YYEEEE. V lost 3 bases, J lost 5 bases, and 11 bases lay in between. This CDR3 has 13 amino acids. This CDR3 reads CASSSTGRTEAFF. The CDR3 region has the DNA TGTGCCAGCAGCTCCACAGGAAGGACTGAAGCTTTCTTT.

This chain links TRBV3-1 (or the pseudogene TRBV3-2) with TRBJ1-1; a weak D match, TRBD1 (5 bases). Germline-derived CDR1 and CDR2 are LGHDT and YNNKEL (reference sequence). V lost 4 bases and J 5 bases, leaving 8 bases between the germline ends. The CDR3 is made up of 12 amino acids. In DNA, the CDR3 is TGTGCCAGCAGCCTTGGACATACTGAAGCTTTCTTT. Amino acids: CASSLGHTEAFF.

The V gene is TRBV11-2, the J gene TRBJ1-4; possibly TRBD1 for D (5 bases). This CDR3 region has 15 residues. CDR1 and CDR2 from the germline V gene are SGHAT and FQNNGV. Trimming removed 0 bases at V and 0 bases at J, with 5 bases between. CDR3 amino acids: CASSLEGATNEKLFF. CDR3 coding DNA: TGTGCCAGCAGCTTAGAAGGGGCAACTAATGAAAAACTGTTTTTT. Filled out from reference TRBV11-2 and TRBJ1-4, the complete variable domain reads EAGVAQSPRYKIIEKRQSVAFWCNPISGHATLYWYQQILGQGPKLLIQFQNNGVVDDSQLPKDRFSAERLKGVDSTLKIQPAKLEDSAVYLCASSLEGATNEKLFFGSGTQLSVL.

This clone was counted once. CDR3: CASSPSRTGELFF. Written as DNA, the CDR3 is TGTGCCAGCTCACCATCCCGCACCGGGGAGCTGTTTTTT. This chain joins TRBV18 and TRBJ2-2, with D unresolved. CDR1 and CDR2 from the germline V gene are KGHSH and LQKENI. V was clipped by 2 bases and J by 4 bases, with 5 bases between them. CDR3 length: 13 residues.

V is TRBV21-1 and J is TRBJ1-3; TRBD1, the table's D call, was not compared with the DNA. TRBV21-1 is marked as a pseudogene. This CDR3 comprises 12 residues. CDR3 in DNA: TGTGCCAGCAGCATCAGGGGGAACACCATATATTTT. This codes for CASSIRGNTIYF.

The CDR3, as DNA: TGCGCCAGCTCGGGACTAGCGGGATCCTACAATGAGCAGTTCTTC. Its translation is CASSGLAGSYNEQFF. The chain combines TRBV10-1 with TRBJ2-1; the match to TRBD2 covers 13 bases. Germline lookup yields CDR1 WNHNN and CDR2 SYGVQD (reference sequence). V lost 8 bases, J lost 1 base, and 2 bases stayed unmatched. The CDR3 is made up of 15 amino acids.

The chain recombines TRBV7-9 with TRBJ1-2; the match to TRBD1 covers 9 bases. The germline CDR1 and CDR2 sequences are SEHNR and FQNEAQ (reference sequence). J was trimmed by 0 bases and V by 5 bases; bases with no gene match: 10. The CDR3 is 17 amino acids. The CDR3 DNA reads as TGTGCCAGCAGCCCACGGACAGGGGCAAATACTAACTATGGCTACACCTTC. Residues: CASSPRTGANTNYGYTF.

DNA of the CDR3: TGTGCCAGCAGCTTAGAGCGGCCACAAGCTAGCTGGGGCTACACCTTC. Its translation is CASSLERPQASWGYTF. The gene calls are TRBV7-8 and TRBJ1-2; D is uncertain. Germline-derived CDR1 and CDR2 are SGHVS and FQNEAQ. Deletions cut 1 base from V and 8 bases from J, with 20 bases between. The CDR3 is made up of 16 amino acids.

This chain links TRBV27 with TRBJ1-5; a possible D gene is TRBD1 (5 bases). The CDR3 is 15 amino acids. Trimming pared 0 bases from V and 0 bases from J, leaving 6 bases between. Germline loops: CDR1 MNHEY, CDR2 SMNVEV (reference sequence). The CDR3 spells CASSLSTDSNQPQHF. The DNA of the CDR3 is TGTGCCAGCAGTTTATCGACAGATAGCAATCAGCCCCAGCATTTT.